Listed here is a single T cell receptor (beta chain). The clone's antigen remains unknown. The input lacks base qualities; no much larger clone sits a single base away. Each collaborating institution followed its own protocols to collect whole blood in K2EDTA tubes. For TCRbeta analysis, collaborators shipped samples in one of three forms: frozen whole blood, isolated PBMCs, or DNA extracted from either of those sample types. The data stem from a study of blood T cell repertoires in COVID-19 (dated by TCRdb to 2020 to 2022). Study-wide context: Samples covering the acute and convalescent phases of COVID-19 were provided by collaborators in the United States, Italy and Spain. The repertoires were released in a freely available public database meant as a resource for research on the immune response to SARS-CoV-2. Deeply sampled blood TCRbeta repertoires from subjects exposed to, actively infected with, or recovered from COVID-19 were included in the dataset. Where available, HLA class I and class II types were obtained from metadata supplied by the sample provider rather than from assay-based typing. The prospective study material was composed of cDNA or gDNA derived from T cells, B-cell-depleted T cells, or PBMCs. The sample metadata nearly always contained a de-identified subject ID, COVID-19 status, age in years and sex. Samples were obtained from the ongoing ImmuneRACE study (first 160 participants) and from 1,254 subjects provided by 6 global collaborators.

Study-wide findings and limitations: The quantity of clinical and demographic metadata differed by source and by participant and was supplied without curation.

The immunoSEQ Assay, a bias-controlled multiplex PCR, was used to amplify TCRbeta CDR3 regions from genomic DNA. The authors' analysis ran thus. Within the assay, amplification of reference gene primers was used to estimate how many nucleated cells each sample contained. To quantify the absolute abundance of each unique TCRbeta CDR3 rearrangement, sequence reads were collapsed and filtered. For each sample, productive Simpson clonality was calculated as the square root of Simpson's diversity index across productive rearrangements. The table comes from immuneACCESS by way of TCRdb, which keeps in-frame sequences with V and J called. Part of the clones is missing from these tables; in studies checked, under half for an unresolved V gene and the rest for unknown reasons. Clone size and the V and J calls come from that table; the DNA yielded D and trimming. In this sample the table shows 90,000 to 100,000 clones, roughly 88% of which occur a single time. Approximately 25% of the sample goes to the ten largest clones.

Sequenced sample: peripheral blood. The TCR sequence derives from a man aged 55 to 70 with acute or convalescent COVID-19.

The nucleotide sequence is TGTGCCAGCAGCTTAGGCGTAGGAGATAGCAATCAGCCCCAGCATTTT. Its protein reads: CASSLGVGDSNQPQHF. The rearranged chain carries TRBV7-9 and TRBJ1-5; no confident D gene assignment can be made. Looking up the germline V gene (reference sequence) yields CDR1 SEHNR and CDR2 FQNEAQ. The V end loses 1 base and the J end loses 0 bases, and a stretch of 10 bases separates them. The CDR3 numbers 16 residues from cysteine through phenylalanine. The sequence is cut down to CDR3 DNA, 48 bases in frame from base 1.